This T cell receptor beta chain was captured by sequencing in a study of beta chain features in type 1 diabetes. General study findings and limits: VDJ junctions sequenced from type 1 diabetes patients showed fewer insertions and more deletions. Type 1 diabetes patients had moderately but significantly shorter TCRB CDR3s in all four CD4+ subsets.

Expressed TCRB transcripts were sequenced because the isolated RNA had all been reverse transcribed beforehand. This table comes from immunoSEQ multiplex PCR, and its TCRdb copy is limited to in-frame clones, with some not included. This sample carries a few hundred thousand clones, roughly 15% of them seen once, and the ten largest clones take 0.019%. Worth noting for this clone: Its cognate antigen is unknown.

Germline V CDR1 and CDR2: SQVTM, ANQGSEA. Deletions cut 4 bases from V and 11 bases from J, with 11 bases between. This CDR3 comprises 10 residues. One heparinised draw, averaging around 120 mL, was taken per donor. The clonotype comes from a woman aged 18 to 35 in good health. The chain joins TRBV29-1 to TRBJ1-1; D might be TRBD1 (6 bases). The sequenced sample was naive CD4+ T cells from blood. The CDR3: CSVGGLAAFF. CDR3 nucleotide sequence: TGCAGCGTTGGGGGGCTGGCGGCTTTCTTT.